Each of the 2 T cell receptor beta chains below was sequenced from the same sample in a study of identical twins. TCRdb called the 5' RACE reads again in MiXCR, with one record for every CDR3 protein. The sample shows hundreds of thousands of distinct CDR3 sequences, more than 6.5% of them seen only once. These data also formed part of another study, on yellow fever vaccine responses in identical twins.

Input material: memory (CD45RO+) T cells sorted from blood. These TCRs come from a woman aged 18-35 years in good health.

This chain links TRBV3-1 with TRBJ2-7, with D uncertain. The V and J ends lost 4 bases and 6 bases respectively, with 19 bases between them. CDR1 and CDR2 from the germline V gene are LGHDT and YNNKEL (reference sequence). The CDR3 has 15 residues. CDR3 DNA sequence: TGTGCCAGCAGCCTAACGCCGGGCTCCCCTCGCGAGCAGTACTTC. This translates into CASSLTPGSPREQYF.

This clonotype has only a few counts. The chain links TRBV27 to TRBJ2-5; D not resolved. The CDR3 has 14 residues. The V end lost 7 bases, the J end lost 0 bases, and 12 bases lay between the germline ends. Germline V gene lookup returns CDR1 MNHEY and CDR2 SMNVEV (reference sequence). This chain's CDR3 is CASKMSPYQETQYF. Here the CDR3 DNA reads TGTGCCAGCAAAATGTCCCCGTACCAAGAGACCCAGTACTTC.